The sequence of this T cell receptor beta chain was determined in a study of response to subunit inactivated influenza vaccine. TCRdb recomputed calls from the RT-PCR reads with MiXCR, one row per CDR3 protein. The profile shows hundreds of thousands of distinct CDR3 sequences, just over 20% of them singletons. The study, taken as a whole, reports: Each seasonal flu vaccination may recruit only limited new T cells, authors suggested.

Germline V gene data show CDR1 as SGHTA and CDR2 as FQGNSA. Trimming left V 5 bases short and J 7 bases short, with 23 bases between. The CDR3 is 17 residues long. On this clonotype: As yet, its antigen is unknown.

The chain recombines TRBV7-2 with TRBJ2-2; D may be TRBD1 (6 bases). This TCR was sampled from a man in his fifties or sixties who received an inactivated influenza vaccine. The specimen was PBMCs from blood, collected less than 22 months after vaccination. The CDR3 region is CASSRERGMAGVGELFF. The CDR3 DNA follows: TGTGCCAGCAGCAGAGAAAGGGGGATGGCTGGAGTCGGGGAGCTGTTTTTT. Full variable domain (missing parts from reference TRBV7-2 and TRBJ2-2): GAGVSQSPSNKVTEKGKDVELRCDPISGHTALYWYRQSLGQGLEFLIYFQGNSAPDKSGLPSDRFSAERTGGSVSTLTIQRTQQEDSAVYLCASSRERGMAGVGELFFGEGSRLTVL.